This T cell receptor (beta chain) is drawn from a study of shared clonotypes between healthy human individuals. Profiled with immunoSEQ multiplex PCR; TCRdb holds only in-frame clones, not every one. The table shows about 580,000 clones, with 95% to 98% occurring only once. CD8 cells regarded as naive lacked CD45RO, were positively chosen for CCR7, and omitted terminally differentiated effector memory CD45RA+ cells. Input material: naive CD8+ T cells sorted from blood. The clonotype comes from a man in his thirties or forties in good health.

CDR3 in DNA: TGCAGCGTTGAAGAAGGAATGGCTTTCTTT. It specifies CSVEEGMAFF. The V gene is TRBV29-1, the J gene TRBJ1-1; D unclear. The CDR3 covers 10 residues. Trimming removed 0 bases from V and 11 bases from J, with 7 bases in between. In germline, CDR1 is SQVTM, CDR2 ANQGSEA.